The 2 T cell receptor beta chains given below trace back to one sample, sequenced in a study of blood T cell repertoires in COVID-19. TCRdb keeps only in-frame clones here, not all; method: immunoSEQ multiplex PCR. The sample records about 200,000 clones, approximately 79% being singletons. The sample consisted of PBMCs or T cells enriched from blood (not recorded which). The receptor source for this set is a woman in her sixties with acute COVID-19.

The chain links TRBV11-2 to TRBJ1-2; D not resolved. There are 14 residues in the CDR3. Trimming stripped 6 bases from V and 1 base from J, with 12 bases between. CDR1 and CDR2 (germline): SGHAT, FQNNGV. In DNA form, the CDR3 reads TGTGCCAGCAGACGGTCAGCGGGTAACTATGGCTACACCTTC. Residues: CASRRSAGNYGYTF.

The rearrangement uses TRBV6-2 or TRBV6-3 and TRBJ2-5; 9 nucleotides agree with TRBD1. The CDR3 is made up of 16 amino acids. V trimming: 2 bases; J trimming: 5 bases; junction bases outside the gene matches: 9. CDR1 MNHEY and CDR2 SVGEGT come from the germline V gene. Here the CDR3 DNA reads TGTGCCAGCAGTTACGGCAACAGGGGGCGTGGGGAGACCCAGTACTTC. This gives the protein CASSYGNRGRGETQYF.